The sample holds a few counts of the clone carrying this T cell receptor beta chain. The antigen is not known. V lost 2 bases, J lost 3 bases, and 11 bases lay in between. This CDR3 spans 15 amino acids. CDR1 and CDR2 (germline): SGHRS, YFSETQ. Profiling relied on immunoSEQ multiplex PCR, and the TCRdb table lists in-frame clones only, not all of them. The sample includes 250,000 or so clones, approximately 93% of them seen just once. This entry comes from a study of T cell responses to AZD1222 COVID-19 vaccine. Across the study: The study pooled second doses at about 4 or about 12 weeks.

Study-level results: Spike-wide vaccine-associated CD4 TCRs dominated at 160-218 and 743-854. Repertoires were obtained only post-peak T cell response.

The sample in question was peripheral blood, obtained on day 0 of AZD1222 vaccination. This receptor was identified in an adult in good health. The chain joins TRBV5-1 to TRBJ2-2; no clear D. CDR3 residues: CASSLRGSYTGELFF. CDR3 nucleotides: TGCGCCAGCAGCTTACGTGGAAGTTACACCGGGGAGCTGTTTTTT.